This T cell receptor (beta chain) is drawn from a study of post-analysis software for immune sequencing data. Built from TCR beta cDNA, the libraries had unique molecular identifiers in them. TCRdb reanalysed the PCR reads using MiXCR and keeps one entry per CDR3 protein. This sample has fewer than 900,000 distinct CDR3 sequences, with just over 45% found just once. In regard to this clonotype: Its antigen remains unidentified.

The CDR3 loop spans 13 amino acids. With 2 bases removed from V and 4 bases from J, the gap between germline ends came to 8 bases. Study conclusions and caveats: Patients used five TRBV segments, including TRBV5-6, TRBV5-1 and TRBV20-1, more often than controls.

Sequencing used blood. The sequence came from a girl between 5 and 17 years old with multiple sclerosis. The chain carries TRBV12-3 or TRBV12-4 and TRBJ2-5; D not resolved. CDR3: CASSLMVPETQYF. CDR3 coding DNA: TGTGCCAGCAGTTTAATGGTGCCAGAGACCCAGTACTTC.